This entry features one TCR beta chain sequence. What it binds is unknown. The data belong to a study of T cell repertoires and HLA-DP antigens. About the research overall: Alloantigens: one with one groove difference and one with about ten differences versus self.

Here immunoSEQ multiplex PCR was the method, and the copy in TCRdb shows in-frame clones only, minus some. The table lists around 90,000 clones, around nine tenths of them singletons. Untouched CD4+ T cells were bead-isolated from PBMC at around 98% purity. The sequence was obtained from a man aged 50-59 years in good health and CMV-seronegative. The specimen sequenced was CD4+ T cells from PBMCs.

CDR3 amino acids: CASSQRGLAGVETQYF. CDR3 DNA: TGTGCCAGCAGCCAAAGAGGACTAGCGGGAGTAGAGACCCAGTACTTC. The chain carries TRBV7-6 and TRBJ2-5, with 13 positions matching TRBD2. Germline V CDR1 and CDR2: SGHVS, FNYEAQ. This CDR3 contains 16 residues. With V trimmed by 5 bases and J by 4 bases, 7 bases remained unmatched.